This T cell receptor beta chain was retrieved from a study of blood T cells in healthy people across ages (dated by TCRdb to the mid-2010s). Study-level background: In model experiments, roughly one uniquely barcoded TCR beta cDNA molecule per two T cells was captured by template switching. Donors were grouped into four age groups: young (average roughly 15 years), middle-aged (approximately 41), aged (approximately 58) and long-lived (just over 80). To avoid experimental bias, donors of different ages were distributed randomly across sequencing lanes. Two additional independent replicas of 1 million unique cDNA reads from the same blood draw were analyzed for two donors (one aged 18 to 29 and one aged 80 or older). To track age-related changes in TCR beta repertoire diversity, the study relied on deep sequencing normalized with unique cDNA molecular identifiers.

Systemically healthy Caucasian individuals from Russia, around 39 in total and aged about 6 to 90 years, were included as donors. Around 10 milliliters of peripheral blood were collected from each donor into EDTA-treated Vacutainer tubes. Ficoll-Paque density-gradient centrifugation was used to isolate PBMCs, with at least 7 million per sample. Total RNA was extracted from PBMCs with Trizol reagent, with at least 6 micrograms obtained per sample. For every donor, an aliquot of PBMCs went through flow cytometry to measure the percentages of naive CD45RAhigh/CD27high T cells. Comments on this clonotype: The antigen it binds to is not known. The sample holds no much larger clone one base away, and base qualities are not on file.

Study-wide conclusions, independent of this receptor: Bulk unsorted PBMC profiling prevented conclusive comparison of naive and antigen-experienced compartments. The percentage of naive T cells measured by flow cytometry correlated strongly with observed TCR beta diversity. Estimates of total diversity based on one million sequenced T cells were regarded as lower bounds and as underestimates. The CMV infection status of donors was not known, potentially confounding age-related changes in expanded clonotypes. Compared with the aged group, the long-lived group had more naive CD4+ T cells, fewer expanded clones and increased TCR diversity, a pattern suggesting age selection. As age increased, observed TCR beta diversity per million T cells dropped in a roughly linear way, and a significant reduction was already evident by age 40.

Library preparation employed 5' RACE. The instrument was an Illumina HiSeq 2500. A second roughly 7 to 11 cycle PCR used a sample-barcoded 5' primer and a J-beta primer mix. A unique molecular identifier was introduced onto each TCR beta cDNA molecule by a template-switch 5' adaptor carrying 12 random nucleotides. At least 2.5 million CDR3-containing paired-end reads were obtained from each sample. First-strand cDNA synthesis was performed from all RNA using the Mint cDNA synthesis kit, with priming by a TRBC-specific oligonucleotide. After uracil-DNA glycosylase treatment, a first 18-cycle PCR used universal primers M1SS and BC2_uni_R on all cDNA. Turning to the authors' computational methods: For normalization, 1 million high-quality reads were randomly selected from each sample, with every read carrying a distinct molecular identifier. Reads with shared molecular identifiers were discarded instead of being binned into consensus sequences. MiTCR, run with a Q25 quality threshold and the strictest error-elimination algorithm, handled CDR3 identification, clonotype clustering and error correction. A nonparametric unseen species model with Euler transformation was used to estimate lower-bound total TCR beta diversity. Using fastp trimming at Q25 and MiXCR clonotype assembly, TCRdb reanalyzed the public sequencing data and kept in-frame beta chains. Each CDR3 protein appears once, grouped with its most common genes and DNA. TCRdb, not the authors, supplied the V and J calls. Here the sample has roughly 1.7 million distinct CDR3 sequences; around 35% occur a single time. Around 11% of the sample belongs to the ten largest clones.

The CDR3 measures 20 amino acids from cysteine to phenylalanine. The only DNA kept is the CDR3, 60 bases in frame from the first base. As encoded in the germline V gene (reference sequence), CDR1 is SEHNR while CDR2 is FQNEAQ. V and J are trimmed by 5 bases and 4 bases, and the gene matches miss 17 bases of the junction. Material: blood. The receptor was derived from a woman in her twenties or thirties in good health. This receptor chain uses TRBV7-9 and TRBJ2-1, and 13 junction bases match TRBD2. The DNA sequence is given as TGTGCCAGCAGCCTACCTGACAATGGACTAGCGGGAGTTCGGTACAATGAGCAGTTCTTC. Its translation reads: CASSLPDNGLAGVRYNEQFF.